This T cell receptor (beta chain) was found in a study of CD8 T cells in Susac syndrome. From germline, CDR1 is LGHNA and CDR2 YNFKEQ. This CDR3 has 15 amino acids. The ends were cut back, 4 bases at V and 1 base at J, with 13 bases in the middle. About 0.5 to 1 ug RNA was reverse transcribed with random hexamers. Multiplex PCR with immunoSEQ amplified the TCR beta CDR3 across 54 Vbeta and 13 Jbeta. TCRdb used MiXCR to reprocess the immunoSEQ multiplex PCR reads, holding one entry per CDR3 protein. Counted here are approximately 130,000 distinct CDR3 sequences, about 93% occurring once; the ten biggest clones make up 0.24%. Sequencing of TCR beta was performed on blood CD8+ T cells and on blood CD4+ T cells.

The source is a human donor with multiple sclerosis. The rearrangement joins TRBV4-2 to TRBJ2-5; no reliable D call. Sequences were obtained from CD8+ T cells from PBMCs. CDR3 nucleotides: TGTGCCAGCAGCCCCTTTAAGGAGTTCCAAGAGACCCAGTACTTC. Translated: CASSPFKEFQETQYF.